This TCR beta chain was identified in a study of T-cell reconstitution after alpha-beta-depleted transplantation in children. CDR3 size: 12 residues. Per the germline V gene, CDR1 is DFQATT and CDR2 is SNEGSKA (reference sequence). Trimming removed 3 bases from V and 6 bases from J, with 9 bases in between. Comments on this clonotype: Antigen unknown.

General study findings and limits: TCRbeta diversity was high at day 60 in some patients (a result of surviving recipient T cells and thymic progenitors). In patients about two months after transplant, alpha-beta T cells reportedly arose from several hundred expanded graft clones. T cells produced anew were the main source of T-cell counts and diversity one year after transplant.

Researchers prepared the TCRbeta library using unique molecular identifiers, the study reports. One entry per CDR3 protein, called by TCRdb with MiXCR from the PCR reads. Among 250,000 to 400,000 distinct CDR3 sequences listed, about a quarter were seen once. The sequencing here drew on PBMCs, mostly from graft donor cells, taken 180 days after TCRalphabeta/CD19-depleted stem cell transplant. This chain joins TRBV20-1 and TRBJ1-5, with D possibly TRBD1 on 6 matching bases. The TCR comes from a male patient between 10 and 17 years old who had a stem cell transplant for acute lymphoblastic leukemia, so the T cells may come from the graft donor. CDR3 loop: CSARRGGQPQHF. In DNA, the CDR3 is TGCAGTGCTAGGAGGGGGGGTCAGCCCCAGCATTTT.